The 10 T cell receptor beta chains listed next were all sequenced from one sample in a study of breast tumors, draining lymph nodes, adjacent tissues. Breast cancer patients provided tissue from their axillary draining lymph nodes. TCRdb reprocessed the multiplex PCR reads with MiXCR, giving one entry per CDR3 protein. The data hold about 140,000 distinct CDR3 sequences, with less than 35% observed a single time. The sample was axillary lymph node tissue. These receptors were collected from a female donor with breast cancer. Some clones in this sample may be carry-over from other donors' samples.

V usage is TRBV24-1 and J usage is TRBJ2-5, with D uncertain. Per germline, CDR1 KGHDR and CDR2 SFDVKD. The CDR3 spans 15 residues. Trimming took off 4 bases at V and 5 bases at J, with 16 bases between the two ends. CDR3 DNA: TGTGCCACCAGTGACAACCTCCTGGGGTCGGAGACCCAGTACTTC. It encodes CATSDNLLGSETQYF.

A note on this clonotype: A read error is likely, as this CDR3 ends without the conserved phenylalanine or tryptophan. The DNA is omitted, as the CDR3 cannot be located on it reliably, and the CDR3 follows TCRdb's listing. The CDR3 protein is CASRLALRGEHL. J is TRBJ1-5 and V is TRBV6-2 or TRBV6-3. Germline V CDR1 and CDR2: MNHEY, SVGEGT. Ends included, the CDR3 has 12 residues.

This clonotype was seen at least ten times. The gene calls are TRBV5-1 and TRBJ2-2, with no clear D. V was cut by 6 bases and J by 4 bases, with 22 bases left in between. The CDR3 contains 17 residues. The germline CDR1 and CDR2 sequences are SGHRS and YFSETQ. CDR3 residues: CASTKAALNRGTGELFF. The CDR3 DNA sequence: TGCGCCAGCACGAAGGCAGCCCTCAATAGAGGCACCGGGGAGCTGTTTTTT.

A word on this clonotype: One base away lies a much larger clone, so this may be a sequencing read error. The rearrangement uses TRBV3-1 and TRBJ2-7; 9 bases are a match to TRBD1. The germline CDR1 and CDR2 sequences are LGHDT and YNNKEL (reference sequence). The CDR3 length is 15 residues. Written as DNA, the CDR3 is TGTGCCAGCAGCCAAGGCTGGACAGGGGCCTACGAGCAGTGCTTC. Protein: CASSQGWTGAYEQCF.

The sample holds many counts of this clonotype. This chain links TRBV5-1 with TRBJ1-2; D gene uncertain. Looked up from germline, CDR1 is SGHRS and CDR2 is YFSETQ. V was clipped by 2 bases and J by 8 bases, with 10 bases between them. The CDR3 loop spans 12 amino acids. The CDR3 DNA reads TGCGCCAGCAGCTTAGGGAACGACGGCTACACCTTC. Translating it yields CASSLGNDGYTF. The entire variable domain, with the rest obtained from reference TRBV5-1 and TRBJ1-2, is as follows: KAGVTQTPRYLIKTRGQQVTLSCSPISGHRSVSWYQQTPGQGLQFLFEYFSETQRNKGNFPGRFSGRQFSNSRSEMNVSTLELGDSALYLCASSLGNDGYTFGSGTRLTVV.

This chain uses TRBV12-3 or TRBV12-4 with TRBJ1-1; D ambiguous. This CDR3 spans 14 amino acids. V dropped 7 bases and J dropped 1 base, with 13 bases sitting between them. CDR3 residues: CASKTSGTNTEAFF. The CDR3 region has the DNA TGTGCCAGCAAAACGTCAGGCACGAACACTGAAGCTTTCTTT.

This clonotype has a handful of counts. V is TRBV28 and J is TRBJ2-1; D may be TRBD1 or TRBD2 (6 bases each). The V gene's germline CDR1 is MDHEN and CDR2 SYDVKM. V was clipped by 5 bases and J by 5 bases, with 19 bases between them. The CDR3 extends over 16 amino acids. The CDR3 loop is CASSGGGGGLNNEQFF. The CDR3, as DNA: TGTGCCAGCAGTGGAGGCGGAGGGGGGCTTAACAATGAGCAGTTCTTC.

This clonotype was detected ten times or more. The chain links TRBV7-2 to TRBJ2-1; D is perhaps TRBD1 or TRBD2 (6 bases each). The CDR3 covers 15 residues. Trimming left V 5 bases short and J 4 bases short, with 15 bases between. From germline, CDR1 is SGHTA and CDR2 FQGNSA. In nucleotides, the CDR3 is TGTGCCAGCAGCCTTAGTCGGGGGCGTTACAATGAGCAGTTCTTC. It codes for CASSLSRGRYNEQFF.

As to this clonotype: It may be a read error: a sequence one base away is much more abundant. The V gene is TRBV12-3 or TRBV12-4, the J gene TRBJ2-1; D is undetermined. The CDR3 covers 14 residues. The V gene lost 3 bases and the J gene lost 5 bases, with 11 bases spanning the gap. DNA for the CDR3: TGTGCCAGCAGTTTCGTACCTGCAAACAATGAGCAGTTCTTC. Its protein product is CASSFVPANNEQFF.

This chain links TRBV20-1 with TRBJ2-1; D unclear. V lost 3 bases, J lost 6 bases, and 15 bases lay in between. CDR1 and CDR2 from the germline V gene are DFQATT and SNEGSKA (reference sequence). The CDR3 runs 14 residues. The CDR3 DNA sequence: TGCAGTGCTAGGAGGCCCGGAAACACCAATGAGCAGTTCTTC. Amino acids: CSARRPGNTNEQFF.